This entry lists 11 T cell receptor beta chains sequenced from one sample in a study of a mutant IDH1 vaccine in newly diagnosed glioma. Here immunoSEQ multiplex PCR was the method, and the copy in TCRdb shows in-frame clones only, minus some. The sample carries about 60,000 clones, roughly four fifths recorded once. No antigen is known for these receptors. Time point denoted: week 47, end of study. The vaccine gave 300 ug of a 20-mer mutant IDH1 peptide subcutaneously per dose. Specimen: PBMCs, collected from a glioma patient whose treatment included an IDH1 peptide vaccine. The receptor set was obtained from a woman in her forties or fifties with glioma.

This sequence joins TRBV4-1 and TRBJ2-1; 10 nucleotides align to TRBD2. The germline V gene has CDR1 MGHRA and CDR2 YSYEKL. The CDR3 is 17 amino acids. J gave up 4 bases and V 4 bases, and 10 bases lay outside the gene matches. The DNA for the CDR3 is TGCGCCAGCAGCCCACAACCTCCTAGCGGGGGTTACAATGAGCAGTTCTTC. This codes for CASSPQPPSGGYNEQFF.

This chain connects TRBV27 to TRBJ2-2; TRBD1 is a possible D gene (5 bases). With 8 bases removed from V and 5 bases from J, the gap between germline ends came to 9 bases. Looked up from germline, CDR1 is MNHEY and CDR2 is SMNVEV (reference sequence). This CDR3 contains 12 residues. The CDR3: CASGRGTGELFF. In nucleotides, the CDR3 is TGTGCCAGCGGAAGGGGTACCGGGGAGCTGTTTTTT.

This clone was observed once. The chain recombines TRBV29-1 with TRBJ1-2; 8 nucleotides agree with TRBD1. Germline V gene lookup returns CDR1 SQVTM and CDR2 ANQGSEA. The trim removed 7 bases at V and 8 bases at J, leaving 9 bases unmatched. The CDR3 loop spans 12 amino acids. CDR3 sequence reads: CSDRQGSGGYTF. CDR3 sequence (DNA): TGCAGCGACCGACAGGGGTCGGGGGGCTACACCTTC.

J is TRBJ1-2 and V is TRBV6-6, with a tentative D call TRBD1 (6 bases). The CDR3 covers 15 residues. Trimming stripped 4 bases from V and 2 bases from J, with 14 bases between. Germline CDR1 reads MNHNY; CDR2 reads SVGAGI (reference sequence). CDR3 in amino acids: CASSFPGETNYGYTF. The CDR3 region has the DNA TGTGCCAGCAGTTTTCCAGGGGAGACAAACTATGGCTACACCTTC.

This clone was detected a few times. V is TRBV19 and J is TRBJ1-1; the D gene is possibly TRBD1 (6 bases). There are 15 residues in the CDR3. CDR1 and CDR2 (germline): LNHDA, SQIVND (reference sequence). Trimming shortened V by 7 bases and J by 1 base, and 16 bases separated the two germline ends. The CDR3 nucleotides are TGTGCCAGTACCGAAAAGACAGGCTCGAACACTGAAGCTTTCTTT. It is translated as CASTEKTGSNTEAFF.

V and J are TRBV7-2 and TRBJ1-2, with 11 positions matching TRBD1. The germline V gene encodes CDR1 SGHTA and CDR2 FQGNSA. The length of the CDR3 is 14 residues. Trimming cost V 6 bases and J 8 bases; bases outside gene matches: 8. The DNA for the CDR3 is TGTGCCAGCAGACCCAGGACAGGGGGCGGGGGCTACACCTTC. It codes for CASRPRTGGGGYTF. Filled out from reference TRBV7-2 and TRBJ1-2, the complete variable domain reads GAGVSQSPSNKVTEKGKDVELRCDPISGHTALYWYRQSLGQGLEFLIYFQGNSAPDKSGLPSDRFSAERTGGSVSTLTIQRTQQEDSAVYLCASRPRTGGGGYTFGSGTRLTVV.

A few counts support this clone. A much bigger clone sits one base away, suggesting this may be a read error. The chain uses TRBV6-4 and TRBJ2-6; D ambiguous. Germline CDR1 MRHNA, CDR2 SNTAGT. The CDR3 is 14 amino acids. The ends were cut back, 2 bases at V and 0 bases at J, with 2 bases in the middle. CDR3 residues: CASSDNSGANVLTF. As DNA, the CDR3 is TGTGCCAGCAGTGACAACTCTGGGGCCAACGTCCTGACTTTC.

V is TRBV6-1 and J is TRBJ1-5, with 10 bases fitting TRBD1. Germline V gene sequence: CDR1 MNHNS, CDR2 SASEGT. J lost 4 bases, V lost 4 bases, and 10 bases had no gene match. The CDR3 loop spans 17 amino acids. In nucleotides, the CDR3 is TGTGCCAGCAGTGGCCCCCCGACAGGGGGCCTTAATCAGCCCCAGCATTTT. Translating it yields CASSGPPTGGLNQPQHF.

This chain connects TRBV29-1 to TRBJ2-5; 14 bases fit TRBD2. The CDR3 covers 15 residues. The V gene end was trimmed by 6 bases and the J gene end by 5 bases; junction bases not matched to a gene: 8. Germline lookup yields CDR1 SQVTM and CDR2 ANQGSEA. CDR3 region: CSVATSGGAAETQYF. CDR3 DNA sequence: TGCAGCGTGGCGACTAGCGGGGGGGCCGCGGAGACCCAGTACTTC.

This clone was seen once. The chain uses TRBV30 and TRBJ1-2, with a tentative D call TRBD1 (5 bases). In germline, CDR1 is GTSNPN, CDR2 SVGIG (reference sequence). The V end was cut by 1 base, the J end by 2 bases, with 14 bases between. The CDR3 length is 15 residues. The CDR3, as DNA: TGTGCCTGGAGTGCAAGCGGGGGGTTCAACTATGGCTACACCTTC. Translated, it gives CAWSASGGFNYGYTF.

This chain connects TRBV27 to TRBJ2-5; 7 bases are a match to TRBD1. This CDR3 spans 11 amino acids. Germline CDR1 MNHEY, CDR2 SMNVEV (reference sequence). The J segment lost 5 bases and the V segment lost 10 bases, leaving 4 bases of the junction unmatched. CDR3 sequence: CAIHRGETQYF. CDR3 in DNA: TGTGCCATCCACAGGGGTGAGACCCAGTACTTC.